The T cell receptor (beta chain) under discussion was sequenced for a study of OX40 agonist ivuxolimab in advanced cancers. As for the study more broadly: Ivuxolimab was a fully human IgG2 agonistic monoclonal antibody targeting the costimulatory receptor OX40 (CD134). The purpose of peripheral TCRbeta sequencing was to test whether ivuxolimab changed TCR sequence diversity and led to clonal T-cell expansion. The paper describes the monotherapy dose-escalation part (N ≈ 52 patients) of the phase I trial of ivuxolimab. Of the approximately 54 patients in dose escalation, some 20 had hepatocellular carcinoma, some 15 had melanoma, 9 had renal cell carcinoma and 9 had head and neck cancer. Intravenous ivuxolimab was administered to patients every 2 weeks at six dose levels: 0.01, 0.1, 0.3, 1.5, 3 and 10 mg/kg. Patients were allowed to have had prior anti-PD-1, anti-PD-L1 or anti-CTLA-4 therapy, and 40% of the dose-escalation patients had previously received checkpoint inhibitors. In the dose-escalation cohort, more than 75% of patients were male, and the mean age was approximately 55 years, with a range of about 23 to 90. Partial responses occurred in three dose-escalation patients, of whom one had hepatocellular carcinoma and two had cutaneous melanoma. What the work shows at the level of the full study, not this receptor alone: Which antigens the clonally expanded peripheral T cells were specific for was not determined. After ivuxolimab, CD8+ T cells had more expanded clones than CD4+ T cells on average. At doses from 0.1 to 3.0 mg/kg, clonal expansion was seen in both CD4+ and CD8+ blood T cells between baseline and week 6. Low levels of normalized T-cell clonal expansion were also seen in some nonresponding patients. In partial responders in the 0.1-3.0 mg/kg groups, normalized peripheral clonal expansion was found to be among the lowest, especially among CD8+ T cells.

Genomic DNA was isolated from the sorted cells so that the TCRbeta CDR3 region could be sequenced. The immunoSEQ Assay was used for sequencing of TCRbeta CDR3 regions. TCRdb took over this immuneACCESS table, retaining in-frame rearrangements with V and J assigned. Such tables are incomplete; in checked studies, under half of the missing clones stem from an unresolved V gene, and the remainder is unexplained. The sample includes about 64,000 clones, with approximately 78% observed a single time. Roughly 5.1% of the sample belongs to the ten largest clones. Patients with a history of autoimmune disease or receiving systemic immunosuppression were excluded from the trial. Peripheral blood for TCR sequencing was collected from all dose cohorts at baseline, on cycle 4 day 1, and on cycle 7 day 1. Samples came from an open-label, multicenter, first-in-human phase I dose-escalation trial of ivuxolimab. Adults with locally advanced or metastatic melanoma, renal cell carcinoma, hepatocellular carcinoma or head and neck squamous cell carcinoma were enrolled in the trial. Before TCR sequencing, CD4+ T cells and CD8+ T cells were sorted from peripheral blood as separate populations.

The junction carries 10 bases between V and J, which are trimmed by 4 bases and 6 bases respectively. The germline V gene yields SNHLY for CDR1 and FYNNEI for CDR2. The CDR3 starts with the cysteine, ends with the phenylalanine, and has 12 residues. Here the CDR3 DNA is all that survives: 36 bases in frame from base 1. Note on this clone: Its antigen has not been determined. One base away there is no much larger clone; base qualities are not given.

Source: CD4+ or CD8+ T cells sorted from blood, taken in a trial of the OX40 agonist ivuxolimab. The sequence links TRBV2 to TRBJ2-7, with no D gene named confidently. The sequence derives from an adult with an advanced solid tumor such as melanoma, head and neck, liver or kidney cancer. The CDR3 sequence is CASSGPVTEQYF. The sequence in DNA is TGTGCCAGCAGTGGACCAGTCACCGAGCAGTACTTC.